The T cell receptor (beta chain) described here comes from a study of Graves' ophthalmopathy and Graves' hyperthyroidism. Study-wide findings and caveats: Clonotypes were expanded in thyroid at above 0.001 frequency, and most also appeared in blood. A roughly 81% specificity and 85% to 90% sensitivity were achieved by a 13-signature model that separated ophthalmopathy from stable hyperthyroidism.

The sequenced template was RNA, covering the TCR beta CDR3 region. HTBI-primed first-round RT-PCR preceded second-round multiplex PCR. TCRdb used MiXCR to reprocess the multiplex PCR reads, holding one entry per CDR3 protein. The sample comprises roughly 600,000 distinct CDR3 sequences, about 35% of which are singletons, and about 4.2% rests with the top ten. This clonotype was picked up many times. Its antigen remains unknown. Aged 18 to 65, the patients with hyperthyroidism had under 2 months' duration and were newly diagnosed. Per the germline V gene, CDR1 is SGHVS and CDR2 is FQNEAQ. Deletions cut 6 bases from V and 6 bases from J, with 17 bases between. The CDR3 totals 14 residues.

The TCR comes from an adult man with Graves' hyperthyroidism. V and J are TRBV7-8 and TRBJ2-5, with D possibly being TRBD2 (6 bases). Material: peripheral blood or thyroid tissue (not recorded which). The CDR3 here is CASSYSGLGQTQYF. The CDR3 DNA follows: TGTGCCAGCAGTTATAGCGGTTTGGGGCAGACCCAGTACTTC.